The source of this T cell receptor beta chain is a study of T cell repertoires in cytomegalovirus infection. This CDR3 comprises 18 residues. The germline V gene encodes CDR1 MNHEY and CDR2 SVGAGI. Unmatched junction bases numbered 11, after V lost 4 bases and J lost 0 bases. Using its own MiXCR run on the reads, TCRdb lists one record per CDR3 protein. Here the sample spans around 530,000 distinct CDR3 sequences, approximately 25% being singletons. A few counts support this clonotype. This TCR was sampled from a human donor in good health (CMV status not recorded). Some clones in this sample may be carry-over from other donors' samples. The sequencing input was PBMCs. The chain employs TRBV6-5 and TRBJ2-3; TRBD2 matches at 9 bases. Here the CDR3 reads CASSSRLAEGWSTDTQYF. The CDR3 region has the DNA TGTGCCAGCAGTTCTCGACTAGCGGAAGGGTGGAGCACAGATACGCAGTATTTT.